This T cell receptor beta chain is drawn from a study of blood T cell repertoires in COVID-19 (dated by TCRdb to 2020 to 2021). Background on the whole study: Samples covering the acute and convalescent phases of COVID-19 were provided by collaborators in the United States, Italy and Spain. The prospective study material was composed of cDNA or gDNA derived from T cells, B-cell-depleted T cells, or PBMCs. Subjects who had been exposed to COVID-19, were actively infected with it, or had recovered from it provided the deeply sampled blood TCRbeta repertoires that made up the dataset. The repertoires were made available in a free public database intended to serve as a resource for research on the immune response to SARS-CoV-2. Samples were obtained from the ongoing ImmuneRACE study (first 160 participants) and from over 1,000 subjects provided by 6 global collaborators. The sample metadata nearly always contained a de-identified subject ID, COVID-19 status, age in years and sex. Where available, HLA class I and class II types were obtained from metadata supplied by the sample provider rather than from assay-based typing.

This clone appeared a few times. Its target antigen remains unknown. Nothing much larger sits one base from this clone, and base qualities are not available. Participants in the prospective study were enrolled through a virtual design, were aged about 18 to 89 years, and lived in roughly 25 United States geographic areas. In the prospective study, cohorts were assigned on the basis of participant-reported clinical history obtained from a screening survey and a study questionnaire. ImmuneRACE Cohort 3 recovered participants were defined by two consecutive negative NP/OP PCR tests, healthcare professional clearance, or symptom resolution. Each participant in the prospective study had whole blood, serum and a nasopharyngeal or oropharyngeal swab collected by mobile phlebotomists. Prospective study participants could optionally give additional blood draws and questionnaires over an approximately two-month period. Before DNA extraction, prospective study blood samples were shipped either frozen or at room temperature.

Study-wide findings and limitations: The quantity of clinical and demographic metadata differed by source and by participant and was supplied without curation.

TCRbeta CDR3 regions were amplified from genomic DNA using the immunoSEQ Assay, a bias-controlled multiplex PCR. For the original study's pipeline: Nucleated cell counts per sample were estimated from amplification of reference gene primers within the assay. To quantify the absolute abundance of each unique TCRbeta CDR3 rearrangement, sequence reads were collapsed and filtered. For each sample, productive Simpson clonality was calculated by taking the square root of Simpson's diversity index across productive rearrangements. What TCRdb holds here is the immuneACCESS table cut down to in-frame rearrangements. Part of the clones is not present; checked against another copy, under half of the missing clones reflect an unresolved V gene, and the others are unexplained. V, J and clone size derive from that table, while D and trimming were established from the DNA sequence. In all, the sample holds around 250,000 clones, and 70% to 90% of those were seen once. The ten biggest clones cover 1.5% to 2% of the sample.

The CDR3, from cysteine to phenylalanine, totals 15 residues. Left in the record is the CDR3 DNA by itself, 45 bases read in frame from the first base. Here V drops 1 base and J drops 5 bases, and the junction holds 4 bases not matched to any gene. Taken from the germline V gene, the CDR1 and CDR2 loops are SGHVS and FQNEAQ. Sequenced material: PBMCs or T cells enriched from blood (not recorded which). The TCR originated in a woman between 50 and 59 years old who had recovered from COVID-19. The V and J genes are TRBV7-8 and TRBJ1-5; TRBD1 agrees with 8 junctional bases. The sequence in DNA is TGTGCCAGCAGCTTAGGTACAGGGGGATATCAGCCCCAGCATTTT. Translated, it gives CASSLGTGGYQPQHF. Supplemented by the reference TRBV7-8 and TRBJ1-5 proteins around the CDR3, the complete variable domain is GAGVSQSPRYKVAKRGQDVALRCDPISGHVSLFWYQQALGQGPEFLTYFQNEAQLDKSGLPSDRFFAERPEGSVSTLKIQRTQQEDSAVYLCASSLGTGGYQPQHFGDGTRLSIL.